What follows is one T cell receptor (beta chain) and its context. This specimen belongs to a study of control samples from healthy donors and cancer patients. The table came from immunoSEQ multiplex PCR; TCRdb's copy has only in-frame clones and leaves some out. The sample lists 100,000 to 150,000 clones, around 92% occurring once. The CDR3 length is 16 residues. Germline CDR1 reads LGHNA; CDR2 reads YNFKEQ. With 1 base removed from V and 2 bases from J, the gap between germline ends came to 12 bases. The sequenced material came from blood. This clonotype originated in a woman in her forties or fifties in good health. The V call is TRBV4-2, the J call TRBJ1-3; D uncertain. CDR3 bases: TGTGCCAGCAGCCAAGCTTTAAGGGCGGCTGGAAACACCATATATTTT. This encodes CASSQALRAAGNTIYF.